These 22 T cell receptor beta chains were sequenced from one sample in a study of spatial heterogeneity in lung cancer. Time point given: sample taken at primary tumor resection. TCRdb analysed the 5' RACE reads with MiXCR anew, one entry per CDR3 protein. The sample holds roughly 11,000 distinct CDR3 sequences; roughly 15% are singletons and the top ten take around 15%. Whole-study results and caveats: One measure, the expanded intratumoral alpha and beta TCR count, tracked tumor mutation counts.

Their antigen targets remain unknown. Source: lung tumor tissue, taken at surgery. The receptors stem from a male donor with early-stage non-small cell lung cancer.

The table lists this clonotype with many counts. One end of the junction varies from germline; a read error may be responsible. The V gene is TRBV7-7, the J gene TRBJ2-5; D possibly corresponds to TRBD2 (7 bases). CDR1 SSHAT and CDR2 FNYEAQ come from the germline V gene (reference sequence). This CDR3 contains 15 residues. The CDR3 is CASSYTGGVMETQYF. CDR3 coding DNA: TGTGCTAGCAGCTATACGGGGGGCGTCATGGAGACCCAGTACTTC.

This clonotype was observed at least ten times. The chain combines TRBV3-1 with TRBJ2-2, with D unclear. The germline CDR1 and CDR2 sequences are LGHDT and YNNKEL (reference sequence). V was clipped by 4 bases and J by 3 bases, with 3 bases between them. This CDR3 comprises 12 residues. This chain's CDR3 is CASSLDTGELFF. CDR3 nucleotides: TGTGCCAGCAGCCTCGACACCGGGGAGCTGTTTTTT. Full variable domain (outside the CDR3, taken from reference TRBV3-1 and TRBJ2-2): DTAVSQTPKYLVTQMGNDKSIKCEQNLGHDTMYWYKQDSKKFLKIMFSYNNKELIINETVPNRFSPKSPDKAHLNLHINSLELGDSAVYFCASSLDTGELFFGEGSRLTVL.

There are many counts of this clonotype. V usage is TRBV20-1 and J usage is TRBJ1-4; no firm D call. The V end lost 2 bases, the J end lost 6 bases, and 10 bases lay between the germline ends. The CDR3 is made up of 13 amino acids. Germline assignment: CDR1 DFQATT and CDR2 SNEGSKA (reference sequence). The CDR3 region has the DNA TGCAGTGCTAGAAAGGTTAGACATGAAAAACTGTTTTTT. Translation: CSARKVRHEKLFF.

The table lists this clonotype with many counts. The chain joins TRBV7-9 to TRBJ2-5; no definite D call. The CDR3 consists of 13 residues. CDR1 is SEHNR and CDR2 is FQNEAQ in the germline V gene (reference sequence). Trimming took off 1 base at V and 5 bases at J, with 8 bases between the two ends. The CDR3 DNA reads as TGTGCCAGCAGCTTAGGACCGCTGGAGACCCAGTACTTC. Encoded protein: CASSLGPLETQYF.

This rearrangement joins TRBV2 to TRBJ2-7, with a weak D call TRBD1 (5 bases). This CDR3 comprises 12 residues. The germline V and J ends were trimmed by 5 bases and 3 bases, with 8 bases remaining between them. In germline, CDR1 is SNHLY, CDR2 FYNNEI. CDR3 amino acids: CASSPQVYEQYF. As DNA, the CDR3 is TGTGCCAGCAGTCCACAGGTCTACGAGCAGTACTTC.

This clonotype was recorded a few times. This chain joins TRBV7-2 and TRBJ2-3, with TRBD2 matching 10 bases. This CDR3 region has 15 residues. Looked up from germline, CDR1 is SGHTA and CDR2 is FQGNSA. V was clipped by 7 bases and J by 7 bases; unmatched bases: 11. The CDR3 DNA is TGTGCCAGCACCCCCTCTAGCGGGAGTCATCATACGCAGTATTTT. This gives the protein CASTPSSGSHHTQYF.

In this sample, this clonotype turned up many times. This chain uses TRBV4-2 with TRBJ2-3, with D possibly being TRBD1 (6 bases). Germline assignment: CDR1 LGHNA and CDR2 YNFKEQ. This CDR3 has 15 amino acids. Trimming took 7 bases from V and 1 from J, leaving 15 bases between them. CDR3 in amino acids: CASTSSAGGTDTQYF. The CDR3 DNA is TGTGCCAGCACCTCTTCGGCAGGGGGCACAGATACGCAGTATTTT.

The V call is TRBV7-8, the J call TRBJ2-3; 14 bases fit TRBD2. CDR3 length: 17 amino acids. J gave up 4 bases and V 5 bases, and 8 bases lay outside the gene matches. Germline values: CDR1 SGHVS, CDR2 FQNEAQ. The CDR3 DNA follows: TGTGCCAGCAGCACCCAGACTAGCGGGAGGGGAGCAGATACGCAGTATTTT. Encoded protein: CASSTQTSGRGADTQYF.

This clonotype was found many times. The genes are TRBV7-2 and TRBJ2-2; D gene uncertain. Germline CDR1 reads SGHTA; CDR2 reads FQGNSA. The CDR3 consists of 13 residues. V was cut by 2 bases and J by 6 bases, with 7 bases left in between. DNA for the CDR3: TGTGCCAGCAGCTTAAATGCTGCCGGGGAGCTGTTTTTT. Translated, it gives CASSLNAAGELFF.

This clonotype showed up many times. The V and J genes are TRBV7-2 and TRBJ1-5; a possible D gene is TRBD1 (5 bases). CDR1 is SGHTA, CDR2 FQGNSA, per germline. The germline V and J ends were trimmed by 3 bases and 4 bases, with 7 bases remaining between them. The CDR3 loop spans 13 amino acids. In nucleotides, the CDR3 is TGTGCCAGCAGCTTGACAGTTAATCAGCCCCAGCATTTT. This gives the protein CASSLTVNQPQHF.

The gene calls are TRBV6-2 or TRBV6-3 and TRBJ2-3; D gene unclear. V lost 7 bases and J 0 bases, leaving 11 bases between the germline ends. CDR1 MNHEY and CDR2 SVGEGT come from the germline V gene. The CDR3 totals 14 residues. CDR3 amino acids: CASTRAASTDTQYF. The CDR3 nucleotides read TGTGCCAGCACAAGGGCGGCTAGCACAGATACGCAGTATTTT.

This clonotype was observed many times. The chain is built from TRBV28 and TRBJ1-4, with a tentative D call TRBD1 (5 bases). Per the germline V gene, CDR1 is MDHEN and CDR2 is SYDVKM. The CDR3 is 14 amino acids. Trimming took off 7 bases at V and 0 bases at J, with 9 bases between the two ends. CDR3 loop: CASIGVPTNEKLFF. For the CDR3, the DNA is TGTGCCAGCATAGGGGTCCCAACTAATGAAAAACTGTTTTTT.

This sequence joins TRBV13 and TRBJ2-5; the D gene is possibly TRBD1 (5 bases). Trimming removed 4 bases at V and 0 bases at J, with 12 bases between. The CDR3 is 15 residues long. CDR1 PRHDT and CDR2 FYEKMQ come from the germline V gene (reference sequence). CDR3 bases: TGTGCCAGCAGCTCCCTGGGCAGGGACCAAGAGACCCAGTACTTC. Protein: CASSSLGRDQETQYF.

By proportion, this clonotype is medium-sized. CDR3 residues: CASSQAGTSDTDTQYF. The CDR3 DNA reads TGCGCCAGCAGCCAGGCCGGGACTAGCGACACAGATACGCAGTATTTT. The chain has TRBV4-1 and TRBJ2-3; 10 bases map to TRBD2. The CDR3 runs to 16 residues. CDR1 and CDR2 (germline): MGHRA, YSYEKL. V lost 3 bases and J lost 2; bases outside the gene matches: 5.

This clonotype was counted ten times or more. CDR3 amino acids: CASTGGGTQYF. The CDR3 DNA reads as TGTGCCAGTACCGGAGGAGGGACCCAGTACTTC. The rearrangement uses TRBV19 and TRBJ2-5; tentatively, D is TRBD2 (5 bases). CDR1 LNHDA and CDR2 SQIVND come from the germline V gene (reference sequence). The CDR3 is made up of 11 amino acids. Trimming pared 7 bases from V and 7 bases from J, leaving 10 bases between.

Relative to its sample, this clonotype is medium-sized (0.01 to 0.1%). The genes are TRBV15 and TRBJ2-1; D might be TRBD1 (5 bases). The germline V gene encodes CDR1 LNHNV and CDR2 YYDKDF (reference sequence). The CDR3 is made up of 18 amino acids. Trimming shortened V by 0 bases and J by 0 bases, and 15 bases separated the two germline ends. The CDR3 region has the DNA TGTGCCACCAGCAGAGAATTAGCAGGGTGGGGCTCCTACAATGAGCAGTTCTTC. As protein: CATSRELAGWGSYNEQFF.

This clonotype has a count of ten or more. The chain is built from TRBV9 and TRBJ2-6, with 8 bases fitting TRBD1. Germline-derived CDR1 and CDR2 are SGDLS and YYNGEE. V shed 1 base and J 0 bases; nucleotides not matched to a gene: 6. The length of the CDR3 is 18 residues. CDR3 residues: CASSVPGQVISGANVLTF. The CDR3 nucleotides are TGTGCCAGCAGCGTACCGGGACAGGTGATCTCTGGGGCCAACGTCCTGACTTTC.

This clonotype was detected many times. The rearrangement joins TRBV20-1 to TRBJ2-4; TRBD1 might be the D (6 bases). The V end was cut by 6 bases, the J end by 7 bases, with 16 bases between. The CDR3 extends over 13 amino acids. CDR1 and CDR2 from the germline V gene are DFQATT and SNEGSKA (reference sequence). The CDR3 coding sequence is TGCAGTGCCCGGAACCAGGGGACCAACATTCAGTACTTC. Protein: CSARNQGTNIQYF.

By proportion, this clonotype is medium-sized (0.01 to 0.1%). The chain is built from TRBV12-3 or TRBV12-4 and TRBJ2-6; D is unclear. The ends were cut back, 6 bases at V and 2 bases at J, with 8 bases in the middle. The CDR3 has 14 amino acids. The CDR3 protein is CASSQRAGANVLTF. In nucleotides, the CDR3 is TGTGCCAGCAGCCAACGGGCTGGGGCCAACGTCCTGACTTTC.

This clonotype was counted a single time. The chain couples TRBV7-2 to TRBJ2-6; tentative D call: TRBD1 (6 bases). Trimming removed 2 bases at V and 0 bases at J, with 11 bases between. The germline V gene encodes CDR1 SGHTA and CDR2 FQGNSA. The CDR3 contains 17 residues. The CDR3 protein is CASSLRTVSSGANVLTF. The CDR3 region has the DNA TGTGCCAGCAGCTTACGGACAGTATCCTCTGGGGCCAACGTCCTGACTTTC. The full variable domain, with the rest looked up from reference TRBV7-2 and TRBJ2-6, is GAGVSQSPSNKVTEKGKDVELRCDPISGHTALYWYRQSLGQGLEFLIYFQGNSAPDKSGLPSDRFSAERTGGSVSTLTIQRTQQEDSAVYLCASSLRTVSSGANVLTFGAGSRLTVL.

By share, this clonotype counts as medium-sized (0.01 to 0.1%). This chain connects TRBV30 to TRBJ1-1; a weak D match, TRBD1 (5 bases). Per germline, CDR1 GTSNPN and CDR2 SVGIG (reference sequence). Trimming shortened V by 2 bases and J by 7 bases, and 8 bases separated the two germline ends. The CDR3 runs to 11 residues. The CDR3 loop reads CAWSHGGEAFF. The CDR3 bases are TGTGCCTGGAGTCATGGGGGTGAAGCTTTCTTT.

This clonotype was seen at least ten times. This sequence joins TRBV7-2 and TRBJ2-7, with D possibly TRBD2 on 6 matching bases. CDR3 length: 15 residues. In germline, CDR1 is SGHTA, CDR2 FQGNSA. The V end was cut by 5 bases, the J end by 1 base, with 15 bases between. Here the CDR3 reads CASSPLGAGSYEQYF. The DNA for the CDR3 is TGTGCCAGCAGCCCCCTAGGTGCGGGGTCCTACGAGCAGTACTTC.